This entry lists 3 T cell receptor beta chains sequenced from one sample in a study of cytomegalovirus exposure and HLA in healthy donors. PCR amplification relied on 60 Vbeta primers (plus 13 Jbeta primers). Clones were read by immunoSEQ multiplex PCR, and TCRdb kept only the in-frame ones, dropping some. The data show more than 95,000 clones, approximately 75% seen once. Sequenced: PBMCs. Receptor source: a man aged 25 to 40 in good health and CMV-seronegative.

Here the CDR3 reads CAISGVRGSYEQYF. The CDR3 DNA reads TGTGCCATCAGTGGGGTCAGGGGCTCCTACGAGCAGTACTTC. This sequence joins TRBV10-3 and TRBJ2-7; D may be TRBD1 (6 bases). The CDR3 is 14 amino acids. Germline CDR1 ENHRY, CDR2 SYGVKD. Trimming took off 4 bases at V and 0 bases at J, with 10 bases between the two ends.

The rearrangement joins TRBV7-2 to TRBJ1-3; D gene unclear. Trimming removed 6 bases from V and 4 bases from J, with 10 bases in between. Germline assignment: CDR1 SGHTA and CDR2 FQGNSA. The CDR3 covers 13 residues. The CDR3 spells CASRRAGGNTIYF. The CDR3 nucleotides are TGTGCCAGCAGGCGAGCGGGCGGAAACACCATATATTTT.

The chain is built from TRBV7-3 and TRBJ2-2; 7 nucleotides align to TRBD1. Germline CDR1 is SGHTA and CDR2 is FQGTGA. J lost 6 bases, V lost 5 bases, and 3 bases had no gene match. The CDR3 runs to 13 residues. The CDR3 nucleotides are TGTGCCAGCAGCCCGACAGGGCCCGGGGAGCTGTTTTTT. As protein: CASSPTGPGELFF.